The 24 T cell receptor beta chains reported below all come from one sample, sequenced in a study of identical twins. A single record per CDR3 protein comes from TCRdb applying MiXCR to the 5' RACE reads. Among about 890,000 distinct CDR3 sequences, 10% to 15% were seen once, and the ten largest hold about 1.5%. This same sample was also part of a study on yellow fever vaccine responses in identical twins.

Sequences were obtained from PBMCs. The receptors come from a woman under 30 in good health.

This chain uses TRBV3-1 with TRBJ1-1, with D hard to call. Germline loops: CDR1 LGHDT, CDR2 YNNKEL (reference sequence). The length of the CDR3 is 14 residues. With 1 base removed from V and 2 bases from J, the gap between germline ends came to 8 bases. The CDR3 region is CASSQAPTNTEAFF. CDR3 coding DNA: TGTGCCAGCAGCCAAGCTCCCACTAACACTGAAGCTTTCTTT.

This clonotype was seen repeatedly, ten times or more. This chain links TRBV7-9 with TRBJ2-5; perhaps TRBD2 as D (6 bases). The CDR3 loop spans 14 amino acids. V was pared by 2 bases and J by 2 bases, with 9 bases between. Germline-derived CDR1 and CDR2 are SEHNR and FQNEAQ (reference sequence). CDR3 residues: CASSLMRDQETQYF. The CDR3 DNA reads as TGTGCCAGCAGCTTAATGCGGGATCAAGAGACCCAGTACTTC.

This clonotype was counted a few times. The gene calls are TRBV6-4 and TRBJ2-3; 12 bases are shared with TRBD2. Germline V lookup: CDR1 MRHNA, CDR2 SNTAGT. V was clipped by 6 bases and J by 4 bases; unmatched bases: 8. CDR3 length equals 16 residues. The CDR3 DNA follows: TGTGCCAGCAGCTCACTAGCGGGGGGATTTCCAGATACGCAGTATTTT. Protein product: CASSSLAGGFPDTQYF.

This sequence joins TRBV10-3 and TRBJ2-7; no reliable D call. Germline lookup yields CDR1 ENHRY and CDR2 SYGVKD. Trimming took off 3 bases at V and 2 bases at J, with 8 bases between the two ends. The CDR3 loop spans 13 amino acids. CDR3: CAISEGVTYEQYF. Written as DNA, the CDR3 is TGTGCCATCAGTGAAGGAGTTACCTACGAGCAGTACTTC.

This clonotype was seen at least ten times. The rearrangement links TRBV10-3 to TRBJ2-1, with a tentative D call TRBD2 (7 bases). V was pared by 7 bases and J by 5 bases, with 21 bases between. The germline CDR1 and CDR2 sequences are ENHRY and SYGVKD. The CDR3 sequence is 16 residues long. The CDR3 is CAITSGGLGGDNEQFF. CDR3 nucleotides: TGTGCCATCACGTCCGGGGGGCTCGGAGGGGACAATGAGCAGTTCTTC.

The CDR3 nucleotides read TGTGCCAGCAGCAAAGCGGCGACTAGCGGCTCCTACAATGAGCAGTTCTTC. Translated, it gives CASSKAATSGSYNEQFF. This chain uses TRBV21-1 with TRBJ2-1; the table's TRBD2 call for D was not verified on the DNA. TRBV21-1 is annotated as a pseudogene. CDR3 size: 17 residues.

The chain recombines TRBV11-2 with TRBJ2-6; 12 nucleotides agree with TRBD1. From germline, CDR1 is SGHAT and CDR2 FQNNGV. The length of the CDR3 is 20 residues. The J segment lost 0 bases and the V segment lost 0 bases, leaving 6 bases of the junction unmatched. The CDR3 protein is CASSLDRGTGGYSGANVLTF. The CDR3 DNA reads as TGTGCCAGCAGCTTAGATCGGGGGACAGGGGGCTACTCTGGGGCCAACGTCCTGACTTTC.

This clonotype was seen only a few times. J is TRBJ2-7 and V is TRBV27, with no clear D. V gave up 3 bases and J gave up 2 bases, with 14 bases separating them. The CDR3 has 15 residues. The V gene's germline CDR1 is MNHEY and CDR2 SMNVEV (reference sequence). The CDR3 DNA is TGTGCCAGCAGTTTGGTCAGGCTACCTCCCTACGAGCAGTACGTC. Translation: CASSLVRLPPYEQYV.

The chain links TRBV5-1 to TRBJ2-1; 13 bases are shared with TRBD2. The germline V gene has CDR1 SGHRS and CDR2 YFSETQ. V dropped 0 bases and J dropped 10; count of bases not matched to a gene: 7. The CDR3 spans 16 residues. The chain's CDR3 is CASSLAGLAGFKEQFF. The DNA of the CDR3 is TGCGCCAGCAGCTTGGCGGGACTAGCGGGATTCAAAGAGCAGTTCTTC. Looking up the rest from reference TRBV5-1 and TRBJ2-1 gives the full variable domain: KAGVTQTPRYLIKTRGQQVTLSCSPISGHRSVSWYQQTPGQGLQFLFEYFSETQRNKGNFPGRFSGRQFSNSRSEMNVSTLELGDSALYLCASSLAGLAGFKEQFFGPGTRLTVL.

The chain has TRBV27 and TRBJ1-5; D possibly corresponds to TRBD1 (5 bases). From germline, CDR1 is MNHEY and CDR2 SMNVEV (reference sequence). The CDR3 is 13 residues long. The V end lost 5 bases, the J end lost 6 bases, and 11 bases lay between the germline ends. The CDR3 nucleotides are TGTGCCAGCAGTAGTTTGGGGGTTCAGCCCCAGCATTTT. Translated: CASSSLGVQPQHF.

This clonotype was observed a handful of times. This chain links TRBV2 with TRBJ1-1; no reliable D call. From germline, CDR1 is SNHLY and CDR2 FYNNEI. V was clipped by 4 bases and J by 0 bases, with 12 bases between them. The CDR3 runs to 15 residues. In nucleotides, the CDR3 is TGTGCCAGCAGTGTATGGGGATTCATGAACACTGAAGCTTTCTTT. Translating gives CASSVWGFMNTEAFF. The whole variable domain, filled in from reference TRBV2 and TRBJ1-1, reads EPEVTQTPSHQVTQMGQEVILRCVPISNHLYFYWYRQILGQKVEFLVSFYNNEISEKSEIFDDQFSVERPDGSNFTLKIRSTKLEDSAMYFCASSVWGFMNTEAFFGQGTRLTVV.

In this sample, this clonotype turned up a few times. The CDR3 DNA sequence: TGTGCCAGCAGCCTACCGGGGACTAGCGGGAGGCACTCCTACAATGAGCAGTTCTTC. Its protein is CASSLPGTSGRHSYNEQFF. The chain links TRBV3-1 to TRBJ2-1; 15 nucleotides align to TRBD2. Germline V lookup: CDR1 LGHDT, CDR2 YNNKEL (reference sequence). Germline trimming cut 4 bases from V and 0 bases from J; bases unmatched to any gene: 7. The CDR3 is made up of 19 amino acids.

The V call is TRBV20-1, the J call TRBJ1-1, with 12 bases fitting TRBD1. Germline loops: CDR1 DFQATT, CDR2 SNEGSKA (reference sequence). The CDR3 covers 15 residues. V shed 3 bases, J shed 5 bases, and the junction held 7 bases outside the gene matches. CDR3 residues: CSASRGDRGRTEAFF. In DNA form, the CDR3 reads TGCAGTGCTAGCCGGGGGGACAGGGGGCGGACTGAAGCTTTCTTT.

J is TRBJ2-7 and V is TRBV19; 9 bases match TRBD1. Looked up from germline, CDR1 is LNHDA and CDR2 is SQIVND (reference sequence). V lost 10 bases to trimming and J lost 2 bases; unmatched junction nucleotides: 9. The CDR3 contains 14 residues. The CDR3 sequence is CATALGTGPYEQYF. The CDR3 bases are TGTGCCACCGCTCTGGGGACAGGGCCCTACGAGCAGTACTTC.

This clonotype occurred a few times. This chain links TRBV14 with TRBJ2-5; D gene uncertain. The germline CDR1 and CDR2 sequences are SGHDN and FVKESK. The CDR3 length is 13 residues. V lost 3 bases, J lost 0 bases, and 5 bases lay in between. CDR3 nucleotide sequence: TGTGCCAGCAGCCACAGGTACCAAGAGACCCAGTACTTC. Translating it yields CASSHRYQETQYF.

The chain combines TRBV7-9 with TRBJ2-3; D is perhaps TRBD2 (6 bases). Looked up from germline, CDR1 is SEHNR and CDR2 is FQNEAQ (reference sequence). Deletions cut 3 bases from V and 6 bases from J, with 13 bases between. This CDR3 spans 14 amino acids. The CDR3 loop is CASSLTLSGDTQYF. CDR3 in DNA: TGTGCCAGCAGCTTGACTCTTAGCGGTGATACGCAGTATTTT.

This clonotype has at least ten counts. This chain uses TRBV12-3 or TRBV12-4 with TRBJ1-1, with D unclear. V shed 2 bases and J shed 4 bases, with 8 bases lying between them. CDR3 length: 13 amino acids. The CDR3 is CASSLSVPTEAFF. CDR3 bases: TGTGCCAGCAGTTTATCGGTTCCCACTGAAGCTTTCTTT.

The table lists this clonotype with a few counts. The genes are TRBV5-5 and TRBJ2-1, with D perhaps being TRBD1 or TRBD2 (5 bases each). CDR1 is SGHKS and CDR2 is YYEKEE in the germline V gene (reference sequence). V lost 4 bases, J lost 1 base, and 9 bases lay in between. The CDR3 is made up of 14 amino acids. The DNA for the CDR3 is TGTGCCAGCAGCACCGGGACGTCCTACAATGAGCAGTTCTTC. Translating gives CASSTGTSYNEQFF. Filled out from reference TRBV5-5 and TRBJ2-1, the complete variable domain reads DAGVTQSPTHLIKTRGQQVTLRCSPISGHKSVSWYQQVLGQGPQFIFQYYEKEERGRGNFPDRFSARQFPNYSSELNVNALLLGDSALYLCASSTGTSYNEQFFGPGTRLTVL.

The chain recombines TRBV7-9 with TRBJ2-2; 11 bases map to TRBD2. V was pared by 5 bases and J by 5 bases, with 7 bases of the junction left unmatched. The CDR3 is 16 residues long. Germline V gene lookup returns CDR1 SEHNR and CDR2 FQNEAQ (reference sequence). In nucleotides, the CDR3 is TGTGCCAGCAGCCCCAGAGCTAGCGGGAGGACCGGGGAGCTGTTTTTT. This codes for CASSPRASGRTGELFF.

Only a few counts were recorded for this clonotype. This chain connects TRBV3-1 to TRBJ2-7; D is ambiguous. V was shortened by 5 bases and J by 6 bases, with 8 bases between the two germline ends. Germline V gene lookup returns CDR1 LGHDT and CDR2 YNNKEL (reference sequence). The CDR3 contains 11 residues. The CDR3: CASSTPFEQYF. CDR3 in DNA: TGTGCCAGCAGCACACCCTTCGAGCAGTACTTC.

This clonotype was detected ten times or more. The rearrangement links TRBV5-1 to TRBJ2-1, with TRBD1 as a possible D gene (6 bases). The V and J ends lost 0 bases and 7 bases respectively, with 14 bases between them. Germline CDR1 reads SGHRS; CDR2 reads YFSETQ. The CDR3 totals 15 residues. CDR3 sequence: CASSLGGTSTNEQFF. The CDR3 bases are TGCGCCAGCAGCTTGGGTGGGACATCTACGAATGAGCAGTTCTTC.

This chain links TRBV5-1 with TRBJ2-7; D is unresolved. Trimming pared 1 base from V and 6 bases from J, leaving 11 bases between. The CDR3 is 13 amino acids. Germline V gene sequence: CDR1 SGHRS, CDR2 YFSETQ. The CDR3 spells CASSLLPVGEQYV. CDR3 in DNA: TGCGCCAGCAGCTTGTTACCTGTGGGCGAGCAGTACGTC.

The chain joins TRBV10-3 to TRBJ2-4; a weak D match, TRBD2 (5 bases). The CDR3 length is 16 residues. Trimming pared 2 bases from V and 0 bases from J, leaving 11 bases between. Germline CDR1 ENHRY, CDR2 SYGVKD. The CDR3 nucleotides are TGTGCCATCAGTGAGGGACTTCTACTAGCCAAAAACATTCAGTACTTC. Amino acids: CAISEGLLLAKNIQYF.

Ten or more counts support this clonotype. The chain combines TRBV6-2 or TRBV6-3 with TRBJ1-2, with D unresolved. V was cut by 8 bases and J by 8 bases, with 12 bases left in between. Germline loops: CDR1 MNHEY, CDR2 SVGEGT. CDR3 length: 11 amino acids. Here the CDR3 DNA reads TGTGCCAGCGGGCCCCGTGGGGGCTACACCTTC. Translated, it gives CASGPRGGYTF.